This T cell receptor beta chain was sequenced for a study of cytomegalovirus exposure and HLA in healthy donors (dated by TCRdb to about 2017). Study-level background: The approximately 710 repertoires of the first cohort and the roughly 120 validation repertoires were produced on the same platform, according to a later analysis. The study aimed to test whether cataloging public T cell receptors could reveal signatures of past pathogen exposure. Along with the approximately 670-subject first cohort, a separate validation cohort of over a hundred different subjects was used. The study combined high-throughput TCR immunosequencing, statistical association of individual TCRs with disease status, and machine learning to predict cytomegalovirus infection status.

What the study reported, not specific to this receptor: Most TCR sequences were observed very rarely across donors, whereas some public TCRs were present in many individuals. A total of about 180 TCR beta chains were listed by the study as associated with cytomegalovirus. The authors suggested that the approach could potentially be generalized to other disease states and immunological phenotypes. In vitro tests confirmed that a few of the cytomegalovirus-associated TCR beta chains recognize cytomegalovirus antigens. All 120 or so repertoires were used to score co-occurrence in the validation cohort in a later analysis, because that analysis had no HLA typing for the cohort. Subsequent analysis determined that TCRs grouped into clusters in the first cohort also showed a tendency toward co-occurrence across the 90 to 150 validation repertoires, and 85% to 95% of cluster scores exceeded 0. The classifier was reported to diagnose cytomegalovirus status with high specificity and sensitivity in both the original and validation cohorts.

The germline V gene gives CDR1 as LGHNA and CDR2 as YNFKEQ. The CDR3 runs 14 amino acids, cysteine and phenylalanine included. The entry retains the CDR3 DNA only, 42 bases that are in frame from base 1. V loses 1 base of germline sequence and J loses 5 bases, and the interval between the two ends is 9 bases. As to this clone: The clone's antigen remains unknown. No quality values exist for individual bases; no much larger clone is one base distant.

Libraries came from the immunoSEQ multiplex PCR assay. On the study's bioinformatics: A statistical classification framework was built to diagnose cytomegalovirus status from the catalog of TCR beta chain sequences. This immuneACCESS table, as held by TCRdb, lists in-frame sequences with V and J called but not all clones. Of the missing ones, under half trace to an unresolved V gene in checked studies; the others have no known cause. For V, J and clone size, that table is used; D and trimming come from the DNA. The sample records hundreds of thousands of clones, more than 75% of which are singletons. Of the sample, less than 3% is held by the ten largest clones. The donors were included in the validation cohort of around 120 subjects, a group kept apart from the approximately 670-subject first cohort.

The chain was built from TRBV4-2 and TRBJ2-1; TRBD1 is a weak D gene call, 6 bases matching. The source is a man between 18 and 35 years old in good health and CMV-seronegative. The specimen was PBMCs. The CDR3: CASSQVQGNNEQFF. The nucleotide sequence is TGTGCCAGCAGCCAAGTACAGGGAAACAATGAGCAGTTCTTC.